The 27 T cell receptor beta chains given below trace back to one sample, sequenced in a study of cytomegalovirus exposure and HLA in healthy donors. The PCR ran on 60 Vbeta and 13 Jbeta primers. Sequencing was performed with immunoSEQ multiplex PCR; in TCRdb, only in-frame clones are kept and a portion is missing. The sample has some 96,000 clones, and its top ten clones hold roughly 3%. Sequencing was performed on PBMCs. These receptors all come from a woman in her 30s in good health and CMV-seronegative.

The V and J genes are TRBV28 and TRBJ1-5; TRBD1 might be the D (6 bases). Germline CDR1 and CDR2: MDHEN and SYDVKM. Trimming took 9 bases from V and 4 from J, leaving 16 bases between them. This CDR3 has 14 residues. The CDR3 reads CASFLTGGNQPQHF. CDR3 bases: TGTGCCAGTTTCCTGACAGGAGGAAATCAGCCCCAGCATTTT. The full variable domain, rest sourced from reference TRBV28 and TRBJ1-5, is DVKVTQSSRYLVKRTGEKVFLECVQDMDHENMFWYRQDPGLGLRLIYFSYDVKMKEKGDIPEGYSVSREKKERFSLILESASTNQTSMYLCASFLTGGNQPQHFGDGTRLSIL.

The rearrangement joins TRBV7-9 to TRBJ2-7; 9 bases are shared with TRBD2. The V gene's germline CDR1 is SEHNR and CDR2 FQNEAQ (reference sequence). J gave up 2 bases and V 0 bases, and 2 bases lay outside the gene matches. There are 15 residues in the CDR3. This CDR3 is CASSLATSGAYEQYF. The CDR3 DNA reads as TGTGCCAGCAGCTTAGCGACTAGCGGAGCCTACGAGCAGTACTTC.

V is TRBV7-8 and J is TRBJ1-1; D is possibly TRBD1 (5 bases). V shed 3 bases and J shed 0 bases, with 8 bases lying between them. Looked up from germline, CDR1 is SGHVS and CDR2 is FQNEAQ. The length of the CDR3 is 14 residues. The CDR3 DNA is TGTGCCAGCAGCTTTGGGGGGATGAACACTGAAGCTTTCTTT. It specifies CASSFGGMNTEAFF.

J is TRBJ2-7 and V is TRBV28; TRBD2 matches 15 bases. Trimming removed 3 bases from V and 6 bases from J; junction bases left unmatched: 9. The germline gives CDR1 MDHEN, CDR2 SYDVKM. The CDR3 is made up of 17 amino acids. CDR3 residues: CASSFFGLAGGSTEQYF. The CDR3 DNA is TGTGCCAGCAGTTTTTTTGGACTAGCGGGAGGGTCAACCGAGCAGTACTTC.

The chain couples TRBV5-1 to TRBJ1-1; 8 bases are shared with TRBD1. The length of the CDR3 is 15 residues. J lost 1 base, V lost 5 bases, and 7 bases had no gene match. The germline CDR1 and CDR2 sequences are SGHRS and YFSETQ. The CDR3 here is CASSSQGGANTEAFF. DNA of the CDR3: TGCGCCAGCAGTTCACAGGGGGGCGCGAACACTGAAGCTTTCTTT.

This chain links TRBV9 with TRBJ2-7; the match to TRBD2 covers 8 bases. V gave up 0 bases and J gave up 0 bases; unmatched junction bases: 2. The CDR3 length is 15 residues. Looked up from germline, CDR1 is SGDLS and CDR2 is YYNGEE. Here the CDR3 reads CASSVAGGTSYEQYF. CDR3 DNA: TGTGCCAGCAGCGTAGCGGGGGGGACCTCCTACGAGCAGTACTTC.

The chain combines TRBV18 with TRBJ2-7; 8 bases match TRBD1. J gave up 6 bases and V 0 bases, and 7 bases lay outside the gene matches. In germline, CDR1 is KGHSH, CDR2 LQKENI. The CDR3 length is 15 residues. The CDR3 DNA is TGTGCCAGCTCACCACCCACCGGGACAGGAGGCGAGCAGTACTTC. It yields the protein CASSPPTGTGGEQYF.

The genes are TRBV11-2 and TRBJ2-7; TRBD2 aligns across 7 bases. CDR3 length: 16 amino acids. Germline loops: CDR1 SGHAT, CDR2 FQNNGV. J gave up 6 bases and V 5 bases, and 16 bases lay outside the gene matches. The CDR3 sequence is CASSPIRLARRGEQYF. In DNA form, the CDR3 reads TGTGCCAGCAGCCCAATTCGACTAGCCCGAAGGGGCGAGCAGTACTTC. The whole variable domain, filled in from reference TRBV11-2 and TRBJ2-7, reads EAGVAQSPRYKIIEKRQSVAFWCNPISGHATLYWYQQILGQGPKLLIQFQNNGVVDDSQLPKDRFSAERLKGVDSTLKIQPAKLEDSAVYLCASSPIRLARRGEQYFGPGTRLTVT.

This chain connects TRBV5-5 to TRBJ2-6; 10 bases are shared with TRBD2. This CDR3 has 17 residues. Germline V gene lookup returns CDR1 SGHKS and CDR2 YYEKEE (reference sequence). With 1 base clipped from V and 3 bases from J, the junction kept 4 bases outside the gene matches. CDR3 protein: CASSLSSGSGGANVLTF. DNA for the CDR3: TGTGCCAGCAGCTTGTCTAGCGGGAGTGGTGGGGCCAACGTCCTGACTTTC.

The rearrangement uses TRBV6-5 and TRBJ1-4, with D perhaps matching TRBD1 (6 bases). The germline V and J ends were trimmed by 0 bases and 8 bases, with 16 bases remaining between them. The length of the CDR3 is 16 residues. CDR1 and CDR2 (germline): MNHEY, SVGAGI. The CDR3 DNA is TGTGCCAGCAGTTACTCCGGGGAGGGGCAGGGGGAAAAACTGTTTTTT. Translation: CASSYSGEGQGEKLFF.

This chain connects TRBV5-6 to TRBJ1-4; 7 bases are a match to TRBD1. Germline CDR1 and CDR2: SGHDT and YYEEEE. J gave up 2 bases and V 0 bases, and 13 bases lay outside the gene matches. The CDR3 has 19 amino acids. The CDR3 sequence is CASSLVVDRVGKTNEKLFF. DNA for the CDR3: TGTGCCAGCAGCTTGGTGGTTGACAGGGTGGGAAAGACTAATGAAAAACTGTTTTTT.

The rearrangement joins TRBV14 to TRBJ2-1; the match to TRBD2 covers 13 bases. The junction had 5 bases not matched to a gene; V was cut back by 3 bases and J by 12 bases. The CDR3 contains 14 residues. Germline V gene sequence: CDR1 SGHDN, CDR2 FVKESK. CDR3 bases: TGTGCCAGCAGCCAGGAACTAGCGGGGGGGTGGCAGTTCTTC. It translates to CASSQELAGGWQFF.

The chain uses TRBV6-5 and TRBJ1-1; 9 nucleotides match TRBD1. Germline V gene data show CDR1 as MNHEY and CDR2 as SVGAGI. This CDR3 is built from 15 residues. The V gene end was trimmed by 0 bases and the J gene end by 4 bases; junction bases not matched to a gene: 3. The CDR3 loop reads CASSYSTGGVTEAFF. In nucleotides, the CDR3 is TGTGCCAGCAGTTACTCGACAGGGGGTGTCACTGAAGCTTTCTTT.

The chain links TRBV5-4 to TRBJ2-6; the D gene is possibly TRBD2 (5 bases). Trimming took off 2 bases at V and 7 bases at J, with 7 bases between the two ends. CDR1 and CDR2 (germline): SGHNT, YYREEE (reference sequence). The CDR3 runs 13 residues. The CDR3 sequence: CASSFSGANVLTF. CDR3 DNA: TGTGCCAGCAGCTTCTCGGGAGCCAACGTCCTGACTTTC.

The rearrangement uses TRBV4-1 and TRBJ2-5; TRBD1 is a possible D gene (5 bases). The end of the DNA is better explained by TRBJ2-7, so the J call may be wrong. The CDR3 length is 14 residues. Germline CDR1 is MGHRA and CDR2 is YSYEKL. CDR3 residues: CASSQARASYEQYF. The CDR3 DNA reads TGCGCCAGCAGCCAAGCCAGGGCCTCCTACGAGCAGTACTTC.

This chain links TRBV21-1 with TRBJ2-7; the table's D call, TRBD1, was not checked against the DNA. TRBV21-1 is a pseudogene segment. The CDR3 runs 16 residues. The CDR3 is CASSKRKGQGAYEQYF. The CDR3 coding sequence is TGTGCCAGCAGCAAACGGAAGGGACAGGGGGCATACGAGCAGTACTTC.

The chain carries TRBV7-3 and TRBJ2-2; 10 bases agree with TRBD1. With V trimmed by 3 bases and J by 4 bases, 2 bases remained unmatched. The CDR3 extends over 15 amino acids. The germline V gene has CDR1 SGHTA and CDR2 FQGTGA. The DNA for the CDR3 is TGTGCCAGCAGCTTCGACAGGGGGCTCACCGGGGAGCTGTTTTTT. The encoded protein is CASSFDRGLTGELFF.

The rearrangement joins TRBV9 to TRBJ2-1, with a weak D call TRBD2 (5 bases). V lost 1 base and J lost 7, with 15 bases in between. This CDR3 comprises 15 residues. CDR1 is SGDLS, CDR2 YYNGEE, per germline. The CDR3 spells CASSVPSSLENEQFF. CDR3 DNA: TGTGCCAGCAGCGTACCCTCTTCACTAGAGAATGAGCAGTTCTTC. Full variable domain (outside the CDR3, taken from reference TRBV9 and TRBJ2-1): DSGVTQTPKHLITATGQRVTLRCSPRSGDLSVYWYQQSLDQGLQFLIQYYNGEERAKGNILERFSAQQFPDLHSELNLSSLELGDSALYFCASSVPSSLENEQFFGPGTRLTVL.

The V and J genes are TRBV5-1 and TRBJ2-3, with 14 bases identical to TRBD2. Looked up from germline, CDR1 is SGHRS and CDR2 is YFSETQ. The junction had 8 bases not matched to a gene; V was cut back by 4 bases and J by 4 bases. The CDR3 runs to 17 residues. The DNA of the CDR3 is TGCGCCAGCAGCACTGGGACTAGCGGGGGTTTATCAGATACGCAGTATTTT. Protein: CASSTGTSGGLSDTQYF.

The rearrangement uses TRBV5-1 and TRBJ2-1, with D perhaps matching TRBD1 (6 bases). The germline gives CDR1 SGHRS, CDR2 YFSETQ. The V and J ends lost 4 bases and 0 bases respectively, with 20 bases between them. The CDR3 has 18 residues. The CDR3 DNA sequence: TGCGCCAGCAGCCCGGGAAGACAGGTTAAGAGCTCCTACAATGAGCAGTTCTTC. It is translated as CASSPGRQVKSSYNEQFF.

The genes are TRBV30 and TRBJ1-5, with D possibly TRBD1 on 5 matching bases. V lost 5 bases, J lost 5 bases, and 13 bases lay in between. Germline CDR1 reads GTSNPN; CDR2 reads SVGIG (reference sequence). The CDR3 consists of 13 residues. CDR3 in DNA: TGTGCCTGGGCCCGGGACTCCGATCAGCCCCAGCATTTT. It yields the protein CAWARDSDQPQHF. The full variable domain, in which reference TRBV30 and TRBJ1-5 provide the parts outside the CDR3, is SQTIHQWPATLVQPVGSPLSLECTVEGTSNPNLYWYRQAAGRGLQLLFYSVGIGQISSEVPQNLSASRPQDRQFILSSKKLLLSDSGFYLCAWARDSDQPQHFGDGTRLSIL.

The CDR3 loop reads CASSPETDTQYF. CDR3 DNA: TGTGCCAGCAGCCCGGAGACAGATACGCAGTATTTT. The genes are TRBV28 and TRBJ2-3; no clear D gene. The CDR3 is 12 residues long. Deletions cut 6 bases from V and 3 bases from J, with 7 bases between. Per the germline V gene, CDR1 is MDHEN and CDR2 is SYDVKM.

CDR3 DNA sequence: TGTGCCATCAGTGAGTCTGGACAGGGGAGCTATGGCTACACCTTC. As protein: CAISESGQGSYGYTF. The V call is TRBV10-3, the J call TRBJ1-2, with 9 bases that match TRBD1. The CDR3 spans 15 residues. Trimming cost V 0 bases and J 4 bases; bases outside gene matches: 3. In germline, CDR1 is ENHRY, CDR2 SYGVKD.

This sequence joins TRBV5-6 and TRBJ1-2; D perhaps matches TRBD1 (5 bases). The CDR3 sequence is 15 residues long. V was pared by 2 bases and J by 1 base, with 12 bases between. Per germline, CDR1 SGHDT and CDR2 YYEEEE. CDR3 sequence: CASSFDWGGNYGYTF. CDR3 nucleotide sequence: TGTGCCAGCAGCTTCGACTGGGGGGGTAACTATGGCTACACCTTC.

V usage is TRBV4-2 and J usage is TRBJ1-5, with 8 bases lining up with TRBD1. The germline V gene encodes CDR1 LGHNA and CDR2 YNFKEQ. CDR3 length: 15 amino acids. The V segment lost 1 base and the J segment 7 bases; nucleotides outside the gene matches: 6. CDR3 amino acids: CASSQADRAEQPQHF. The CDR3 bases are TGTGCCAGCAGCCAAGCGGACAGGGCGGAACAGCCCCAGCATTTT.

The genes are TRBV6-6 and TRBJ1-5; 7 nucleotides align to TRBD1. The V and J ends lost 0 bases and 2 bases, in that order; junction bases with no gene match: 4. This CDR3 region has 16 residues. Germline V gene data show CDR1 as MNHNY and CDR2 as SVGAGI (reference sequence). The CDR3 coding sequence is TGTGCCAGCAGTTACTCGAAGGGGGCTGGCAATCAGCCCCAGCATTTT. It specifies CASSYSKGAGNQPQHF.

The chain has TRBV10-2 and TRBJ2-5, with D perhaps TRBD1 (5 bases). Per the germline V gene, CDR1 is WSHSY and CDR2 is SAAADI. The CDR3 spans 13 residues. V lost 0 bases and J lost 14, with 16 bases in between. The CDR3 nucleotides read TGCGCCAGCAGTGAGTCGAAAAGGGCAGGGTTTTACTTC. This codes for CASSESKRAGFYF.